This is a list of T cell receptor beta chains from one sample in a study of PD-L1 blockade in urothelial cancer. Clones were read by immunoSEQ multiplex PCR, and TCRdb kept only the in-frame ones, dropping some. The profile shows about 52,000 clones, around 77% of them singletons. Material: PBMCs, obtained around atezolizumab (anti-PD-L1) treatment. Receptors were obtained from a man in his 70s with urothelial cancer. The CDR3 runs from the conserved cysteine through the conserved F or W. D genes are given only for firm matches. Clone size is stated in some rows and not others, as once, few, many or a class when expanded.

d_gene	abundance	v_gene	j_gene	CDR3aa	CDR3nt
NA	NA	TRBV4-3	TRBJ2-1	CASSPLGGGGQFF	TGCGCCAGCAGCCCCCTGGGAGGGGGGGGCCAGTTCTTC
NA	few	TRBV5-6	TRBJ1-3	CASSFWQAGNTIYF	TGTGCCAGCAGCTTCTGGCAGGCTGGAAACACCATATATTTT
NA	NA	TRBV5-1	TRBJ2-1	CASSFPLEGGSSYNEQFF	TGCGCCAGCAGCTTCCCCTTAGAGGGCGGTAGCTCCTACAATGAGCAGTTCTTC
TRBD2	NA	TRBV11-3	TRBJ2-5	CASSLDLGLATQYF	TGTGCCAGCAGCTTAGACCTGGGACTAGCGACCCAGTACTTC
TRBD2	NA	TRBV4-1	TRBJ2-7	CASSQDSRGDLKEQYF	TGCGCCAGCAGCCAAGATTCACGGGGGGACTTAAAGGAGCAGTACTTC
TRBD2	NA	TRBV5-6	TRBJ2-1	CASSLGSGIFYNEQFF	TGTGCCAGCAGCTTGGGTAGCGGGATATTTTACAATGAGCAGTTCTTC
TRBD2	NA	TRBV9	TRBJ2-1	CASSVASGRLNEQFF	TGTGCCAGCAGCGTAGCTAGCGGGAGACTCAATGAGCAGTTCTTC
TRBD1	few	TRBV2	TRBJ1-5	CASRGQPNQPQHF	TGTGCCAGCAGGGGACAGCCCAATCAGCCCCAGCATTTT
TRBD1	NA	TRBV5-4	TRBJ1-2	CASSLAGTGDNYGYTF	TGTGCCAGCAGCTTGGCCGGGACAGGGGATAACTATGGCTACACCTTC
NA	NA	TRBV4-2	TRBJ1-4	CASSRATTEANEKLFF	TGTGCCAGCAGCCGAGCCACGACAGAAGCAAATGAAAAACTGTTTTTT
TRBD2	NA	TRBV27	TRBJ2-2	CASSLFAPSGSVRELFF	TGTGCCAGCAGTTTATTTGCCCCTAGCGGGAGTGTCAGGGAGCTGTTTTTT
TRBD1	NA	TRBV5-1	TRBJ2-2	CASSGQGRGTGELFF	TGCGCCAGCAGCGGACAGGGGAGAGGCACCGGGGAGCTGTTTTTT